These T cell receptor beta chains were read from a single sample in a study of beta chain features in type 1 diabetes. Using immunoSEQ multiplex PCR, the repertoire was profiled, and TCRdb retains in-frame clones only, with some absent. The sample includes 300,000 to 400,000 clones, approximately 9.7% seen only once; the top ten take 0.95% to 1.1%. The sequenced sample consisted of central memory CD4+ T cells from blood. The receptors derive from a man aged 30-40 years with type 1 diabetes. Each CDR3 is given with its conserved first and last residue. A D gene is named only where the DNA matches it firmly. Expanded clones get a size class; other rows say once, few or many, or leave the size out.

D gene	J gene	V gene	clone size	CDR3 protein	CDR3 DNA
-	TRBJ1-1	TRBV2	few	CASSQRRDTEAFF	TGTGCCAGCAGTCAGAGGCGGGACACTGAAGCTTTCTTT
-	TRBJ1-1	TRBV7-2	few	CASSLQPNTEAFF	TGTGCCAGCAGCTTACAGCCGAACACTGAAGCTTTCTTT
TRBD2	TRBJ2-3	TRBV7-6	few	CASSLGLAGTDTQYF	TGTGCCAGCAGCTTAGGGCTAGCGGGCACAGATACGCAGTATTTT
-	TRBJ1-2	TRBV27	-	CASSLTGVDGYTF	TGTGCCAGCAGTTTAACCGGGGTGGATGGCTACACCTTC
-	TRBJ2-3	TRBV30	-	CAWSAGYKGSDTQYF	TGTGCCTGGAGTGCCGGTTATAAGGGATCAGATACGCAGTATTTT
TRBD1	TRBJ1-1	TRBV5-4	-	CASSSDRGRTEAFF	TGTGCCAGCAGCTCAGACAGGGGGCGAACTGAAGCTTTCTTT
-	TRBJ1-2	TRBV6-5	-	CASSYSRQEFYGYTF	TGTGCCAGCAGTTACTCGAGACAGGAATTCTATGGCTACACCTTC
-	TRBJ2-5	TRBV7-2	-	CASSFPSTETQYF	TGTGCCAGCAGCTTCCCTAGCACGGAGACCCAGTACTTC
-	TRBJ1-4	TRBV7-2	few	CASTTGANYNEKLFF	TGTGCCAGCACTACCGGGGCCAATTATAATGAAAAACTGTTTTTT
-	TRBJ1-1	TRBV7-9	-	CASSLHSAEAFF	TGTGCCAGCAGCCTACACTCGGCTGAAGCTTTCTTT
TRBD2	TRBJ2-7	TRBV5-1	-	CASSFSGGNSYEQYF	TGCGCCAGCAGCTTTAGCGGGGGGAACTCCTACGAGCAGTACTTC
-	TRBJ2-3	TRBV7-2	-	CASSSSTDTQYF	TGTGCCAGCAGCTCTAGCACAGATACGCAGTATTTT
TRBD2	TRBJ2-3	TRBV4-3	-	CASSQDWAGGPAKTQYF	TGCGCCAGCAGCCAAGATTGGGCGGGGGGCCCGGCGAAGACGCAGTATTTT